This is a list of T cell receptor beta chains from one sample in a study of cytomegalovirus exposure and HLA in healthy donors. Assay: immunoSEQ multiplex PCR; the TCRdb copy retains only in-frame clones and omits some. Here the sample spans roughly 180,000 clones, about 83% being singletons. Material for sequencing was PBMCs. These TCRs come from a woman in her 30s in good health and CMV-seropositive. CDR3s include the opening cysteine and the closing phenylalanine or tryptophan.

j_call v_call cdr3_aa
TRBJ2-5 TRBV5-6 CASSAGTGVIQETQYF
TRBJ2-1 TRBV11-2 CASSLASGINNEQFF
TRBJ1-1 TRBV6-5 CASSYSRVNTEAFF
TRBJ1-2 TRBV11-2 CASSSMQGWGYTF
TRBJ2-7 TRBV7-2 CASSLGGTGDYEQYF
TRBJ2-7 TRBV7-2 CASSPGDSYEQYF
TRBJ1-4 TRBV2 CASSRRQLVEKLFF
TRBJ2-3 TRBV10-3 CAITPGLAGNTQYF
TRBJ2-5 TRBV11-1 CASSLGDRGRETQYF
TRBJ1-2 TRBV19 CASSMTGGGYYGYTF
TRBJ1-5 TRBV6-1 CASSEGGGGSNQPQHF
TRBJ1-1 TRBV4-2 CASSRQGGDREAFF
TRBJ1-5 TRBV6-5 CASSYVAGEVPQHF